These 5 T cell receptor beta chains were all obtained from the same sample, sequenced in a study of blood T cell repertoires in COVID-19. Here immunoSEQ multiplex PCR was the method, and the copy in TCRdb shows in-frame clones only, minus some. The table includes fewer than 300,000 clones, roughly nine tenths detected once. Sequenced input: peripheral blood. These receptors were taken from a woman aged 25 to 39 with COVID-19, enrolled during active disease.

The chain recombines TRBV5-1 with TRBJ1-3; D uncertain. The CDR3 runs 15 residues. The V gene lost 0 bases and the J gene lost 0 bases, with 7 bases spanning the gap. Germline assignment: CDR1 SGHRS and CDR2 YFSETQ. DNA for the CDR3: TGCGCCAGCAGCTTGGATGTAGACTCTGGAAACACCATATATTTT. Amino acid sequence: CASSLDVDSGNTIYF.

This chain links TRBV6-4 with TRBJ2-4, with D possibly TRBD2 on 5 matching bases. Germline V gives CDR1 MRHNA, CDR2 SNTAGT. The CDR3 is 13 amino acids. The V gene lost 2 bases and the J gene lost 8 bases, with 10 bases spanning the gap. The CDR3 nucleotides are TGTGCCAGCAGTGACCGCGACGGGGACATTCAGTACTTC. Protein sequence: CASSDRDGDIQYF.

J is TRBJ1-3 and V is TRBV9, with 7 positions matching TRBD1. The germline V gene encodes CDR1 SGDLS and CDR2 YYNGEE. This CDR3 spans 17 amino acids. V shed 4 bases and J 0 bases; nucleotides not matched to a gene: 10. The CDR3 DNA is TGTGCCAGCAGCTCCCGGGAAGGGGGCATCTCTGGAAACACCATATATTTT. It specifies CASSSREGGISGNTIYF. Looking up the rest from reference TRBV9 and TRBJ1-3 gives the full variable domain: DSGVTQTPKHLITATGQRVTLRCSPRSGDLSVYWYQQSLDQGLQFLIQYYNGEERAKGNILERFSAQQFPDLHSELNLSSLELGDSALYFCASSSREGGISGNTIYFGEGSWLTVV.

The chain uses TRBV7-6 and TRBJ1-3; no clear D gene. V was pared by 5 bases and J by 0 bases, with 11 bases between. The CDR3 runs 15 residues. Germline CDR1 SGHVS, CDR2 FNYEAQ. DNA for the CDR3: TGTGCCAGCAGCCCTGGACGGGGCTCTGGAAACACCATATATTTT. This encodes CASSPGRGSGNTIYF.

This rearrangement joins TRBV19 to TRBJ1-5; TRBD1 might be the D (6 bases). From germline, CDR1 is LNHDA and CDR2 SQIVND (reference sequence). The CDR3 spans 15 residues. V gave up 3 bases and J gave up 2 bases, with 11 bases separating them. CDR3 DNA sequence: TGTGCCAGTAGTATCGGGGGGGCTGGCAATCAGCCCCAGCATTTT. Translating it yields CASSIGGAGNQPQHF.